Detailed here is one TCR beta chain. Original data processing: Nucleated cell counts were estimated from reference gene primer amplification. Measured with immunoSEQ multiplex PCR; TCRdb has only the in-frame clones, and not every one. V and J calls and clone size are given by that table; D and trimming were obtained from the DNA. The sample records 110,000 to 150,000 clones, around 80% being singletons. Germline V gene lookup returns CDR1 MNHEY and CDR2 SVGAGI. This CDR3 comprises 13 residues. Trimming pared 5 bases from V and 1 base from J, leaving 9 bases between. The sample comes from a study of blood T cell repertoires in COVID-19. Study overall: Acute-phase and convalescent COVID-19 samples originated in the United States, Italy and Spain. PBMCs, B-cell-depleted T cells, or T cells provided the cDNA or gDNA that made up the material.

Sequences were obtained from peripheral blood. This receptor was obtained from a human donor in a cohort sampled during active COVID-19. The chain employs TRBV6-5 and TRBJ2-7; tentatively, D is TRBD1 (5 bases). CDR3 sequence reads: CASSQGESYEQYF. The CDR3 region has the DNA TGTGCCAGCAGTCAGGGTGAATCCTACGAGCAGTACTTC.